These 13 T cell receptor beta chains share one sample of origin, sequenced in a study of beta chain features in type 1 diabetes listed by TCRdb under 2018. Library method: the immunoSEQ multiplex PCR assay. The High Capacity cDNA Reverse Transcription Kit was used to reverse transcribe all of the isolated RNA, meaning that expressed TCRB transcripts were what got sequenced. In TCRdb, the immuneACCESS table is reduced to in-frame sequences with V and J assigned. These tables do not hold every clone; where another copy was compared, an unresolved V gene accounts for under half, and the others remain unexplained. The sample data list about 930,000 clones, and 17% of these were observed just once. The ten most abundant clones make up 0.02% to 0.03% of the sample. Input material: naive CD4+ T cells from blood. This sample's cell subset or site label indicates: true naive CD4+ T cells. Source of these receptors: a young woman in good health.

Only a few counts were recorded for this clone. V and J are TRBV18 and TRBJ2-5, with TRBD2 matching 14 bases. CDR3 length equals 17 residues. With V trimmed by 3 bases and J by 1 base, 4 bases remained unmatched. Germline CDR1 and CDR2: KGHSH and LQKENI. The CDR3 loop is CASSPRLAGGTQETQYF. The CDR3 DNA reads as TGTGCCAGCTCACCTCGACTAGCGGGAGGGACCCAAGAGACCCAGTACTTC.

This clone occurred a few times. The chain employs TRBV29-1 and TRBJ2-1; 7 bases are shared with TRBD2. This CDR3 is built from 16 residues. Germline lookup yields CDR1 SQVTM and CDR2 ANQGSEA. Trimming cost V 3 bases and J 3 bases; bases outside gene matches: 11. In DNA, the CDR3 is TGCAGCGTTGAGGGAGGGCGGGAGAGTCTCTACAATGAGCAGTTCTTC. Protein sequence: CSVEGGRESLYNEQFF.

In this sample, this clone turned up a few times. The chain combines TRBV5-1 with TRBJ2-1, with 8 bases that match TRBD2. Germline CDR1 and CDR2: SGHRS and YFSETQ. The length of the CDR3 is 14 residues. V gave up 5 bases and J gave up 4 bases; unmatched junction bases: 5. For the CDR3, the DNA is TGCGCCAGCAGTATAGCGGGGACTTACAATGAGCAGTTCTTC. This sequence encodes CASSIAGTYNEQFF.

The chain joins TRBV15 to TRBJ2-1; no definite D call. CDR1 and CDR2 from the germline V gene are LNHNV and YYDKDF (reference sequence). This CDR3 has 15 amino acids. Trimming took off 4 bases at V and 0 bases at J, with 10 bases between the two ends. The CDR3 DNA sequence: TGTGCCACCAGCACACTCTTGAGCTCCTACAATGAGCAGTTCTTC. Its protein is CATSTLLSSYNEQFF.

This clone has more than one count but fewer than ten. The chain joins TRBV29-1 to TRBJ2-5, with a weak D call TRBD1 (6 bases). This CDR3 comprises 12 residues. The V and J ends lost 4 bases and 5 bases respectively, with 11 bases between them. Germline V gene data show CDR1 as SQVTM and CDR2 as ANQGSEA. This chain's CDR3 is CSVAQGMETQYF. Here the CDR3 DNA reads TGCAGCGTTGCCCAGGGGATGGAGACCCAGTACTTC.

This clone turned up a few times. The J gene is TRBJ2-2, the V gene TRBV7-2; D ambiguous. The CDR3 length is 14 residues. Germline CDR1 SGHTA, CDR2 FQGNSA. V lost 5 bases and J 6 bases, leaving 13 bases between the germline ends. The CDR3 spells CASSPGSYPGELFF. DNA of the CDR3: TGTGCCAGCAGCCCCGGTAGCTATCCCGGGGAGCTGTTTTTT.

The J gene is TRBJ2-2, the V gene TRBV9, with 9 bases that match TRBD1. V gave up 3 bases and J gave up 5 bases; unmatched junction bases: 14. This CDR3 contains 18 residues. Per germline, CDR1 SGDLS and CDR2 YYNGEE. In DNA, the CDR3 is TGTGCCAGCAGCGCCACAGGGGGCGCCCGGGGGCCGACCGGGGAGCTGTTTTTT. This codes for CASSATGGARGPTGELFF.

This clone was seen a few times. The same CDR3 also results from other DNA sequences found in this sample. CDR3 DNA: TGTGCCAGCAGCGCGCAAGAGACCCAGTACTTC. Its translation: CASSAQETQYF. This chain connects TRBV7-2 to TRBJ2-5; unclear D gene. V was cut by 5 bases and J by 2 bases, with 3 bases left in between. This CDR3 region has 11 residues. In germline, CDR1 is SGHTA, CDR2 FQGNSA.

V usage is TRBV27 and J usage is TRBJ2-7; 9 nucleotides agree with TRBD2. Unmatched junction bases numbered 2, after V lost 2 bases and J lost 3 bases. CDR3 size: 14 residues. Germline V gives CDR1 MNHEY, CDR2 SMNVEV (reference sequence). CDR3 nucleotide sequence: TGTGCCAGCAGTTTAAGCGGGAGGATCTACGAGCAGTACTTC. It is translated as CASSLSGRIYEQYF.

This clone was detected only a few times. The V and J genes are TRBV20-1 and TRBJ2-7; weak D call: TRBD2 (6 bases). The CDR3 runs 11 residues. Per the germline V gene, CDR1 is DFQATT and CDR2 is SNEGSKA (reference sequence). V was trimmed by 3 bases and J by 9 bases, leaving 12 bases between them. The CDR3 nucleotides read TGCAGTGCTAGTTTTAGCGGAGGGCAGTACTTC. Amino acids: CSASFSGGQYF.

The gene calls are TRBV25-1 and TRBJ2-5; TRBD1 agrees at 7 bases. Trimming removed 8 bases from V and 0 bases from J; junction bases left unmatched: 6. Germline values: CDR1 MGHDK, CDR2 SYGVNS. The CDR3 is 14 amino acids. The CDR3 sequence is CASADRLYQETQYF. CDR3 DNA: TGTGCCAGCGCGGACAGGCTGTACCAAGAGACCCAGTACTTC.

The CDR3 bases are TGTGCCAGCAGACGGCAGGGTGGTGCCACTGAAGCTTTCTTT. This codes for CASRRQGGATEAFF. The chain combines TRBV6-5 with TRBJ1-1; D is possibly TRBD1 (5 bases). Germline-derived CDR1 and CDR2 are MNHEY and SVGAGI. V gave up 6 bases and J gave up 4 bases, with 15 bases separating them. CDR3 length: 14 residues.

This clone has a handful of counts. The chain is built from TRBV15 and TRBJ2-5; D gene ambiguous. V shed 1 base and J shed 7 bases, with 19 bases lying between them. This CDR3 has 16 residues. Germline V lookup: CDR1 LNHNV, CDR2 YYDKDF (reference sequence). The CDR3 nucleotides are TGTGCCACCAGCAGAGCCTCCGGGCTCATTTTGGGGACCCAGTACTTC. It translates to CATSRASGLILGTQYF.